This TCR beta chain was obtained from a study of blood T cell repertoires in COVID-19 (dated by TCRdb to about 2020). With respect to the entire study: Samples covering the acute and convalescent phases of COVID-19 were provided by collaborators in the United States, Italy and Spain. The material from the prospective study consisted of cDNA or gDNA derived from T cells, B-cell-depleted T cells, or PBMCs. Subjects who had been exposed to COVID-19, were actively infected with it, or had recovered from it provided the deeply sampled blood TCRbeta repertoires that made up the dataset. The samples were drawn from the first 160 participants of the ongoing ImmuneRACE study and from over a thousand subjects provided by 6 global collaborators. A freely available public database, intended as a resource for researchers studying the immune response to SARS-CoV-2, is where the repertoires were released. Where available, HLA class I and class II types were taken from metadata supplied by the sample provider and were not determined by assay-based typing. Sample metadata almost always included a de-identified subject ID, COVID-19 status, age in years and sex. The full study reports these points: The amount of clinical and demographic metadata varied by source and participant and was provided uncurated.

Turning to this clone: Its recognized antigen is unknown. No much larger clone exists at a distance of one base, and base qualities are not known.

A second Seattle source provided samples from volunteer blood donors who had recovered from COVID-19. Each collaborating institution followed its own protocols to collect whole blood in K2EDTA tubes. For TCRbeta analysis, collaborator samples were shipped as frozen whole blood, as isolated PBMCs, or as DNA extracted from either sample type. V is reduced by 4 bases and J by 16 bases, leaving a spacing of 17 bases between them. As encoded in the germline V gene, CDR1 is MGHRA while CDR2 is YSYEKL. The CDR3 runs 12 amino acids, cysteine and phenylalanine included. The kept DNA is CDR3 alone, 36 bases in frame from the first base. TCRbeta CDR3 regions were amplified from genomic DNA using the immunoSEQ Assay, a bias-controlled multiplex PCR. The authors' analysis ran thus. Nucleated cell counts per sample were estimated from amplification of reference gene primers within the assay. To quantify the absolute abundance of each unique TCRbeta CDR3 rearrangement, sequence reads were collapsed and filtered. For each sample, productive Simpson clonality was calculated as the square root of Simpson's diversity index over productive rearrangements. This immuneACCESS table, as held by TCRdb, lists in-frame sequences with V and J called but not all clones. Of the missing ones, under half trace to an unresolved V gene in checked studies; the others have no known cause. D and trimming were read from the DNA, whereas the V and J calls and clone size are those reported in that table. The sample yields around 150,000 clones; around 73% were counted once. Over 9.5% of the sample comes from the top ten.

Material: peripheral blood. The TCR originated in a man aged 60 to 69 who had recovered from COVID-19. The receptor chain draws on TRBV4-1 and TRBJ1-3; perhaps TRBD1 is the D gene, with 6 bases matching. The bases read TGCGCCAGCAGCCCCGAAGGGGGTACGGTGTATTTT. It translates as CASSPEGGTVYF.